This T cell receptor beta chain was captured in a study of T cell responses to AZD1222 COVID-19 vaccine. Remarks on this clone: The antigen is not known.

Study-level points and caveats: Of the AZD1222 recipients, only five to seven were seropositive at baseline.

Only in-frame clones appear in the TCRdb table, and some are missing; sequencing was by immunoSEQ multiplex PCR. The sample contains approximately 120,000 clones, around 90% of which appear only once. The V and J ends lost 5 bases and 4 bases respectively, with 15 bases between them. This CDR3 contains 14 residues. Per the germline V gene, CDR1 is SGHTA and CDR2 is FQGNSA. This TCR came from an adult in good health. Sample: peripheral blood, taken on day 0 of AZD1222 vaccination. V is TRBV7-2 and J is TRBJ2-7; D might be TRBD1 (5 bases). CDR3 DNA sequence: TGTGCCAGCAGCGCTAGGTGGGGCCGGTACGAGCAGTACTTC. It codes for CASSARWGRYEQYF.